The clone carrying this TCR beta chain was recorded a few times. Its antigen is unknown. Sequencing used immunoSEQ multiplex PCR; TCRdb keeps in-frame clones, though not all of them. The sample yields a few thousand clones, approximately 58% seen once. The sample originates from a study of coeliac disease. Study-level points and caveats: Unbiased detection of gliadin-specific T cells was judged not feasible with this approach. Control samples showed higher TRB and TRG clonality than intraepithelial and lamina propria samples in active celiac disease.

This CDR3 contains 10 residues. CDR1 and CDR2 (germline): LNHDA, SQIVND (reference sequence). The specimen sequenced was intraepithelial lymphocytes from the gut. This sequence was found in a man in his 60s with celiac disease on a gluten-free diet. J is TRBJ2-1 and V is TRBV19; 8 bases agree with TRBD2. The CDR3 DNA sequence: TGTAGCAGCGGGAGTAATGAGCAGTTCTTC. Amino acids: CSSGSNEQFF.